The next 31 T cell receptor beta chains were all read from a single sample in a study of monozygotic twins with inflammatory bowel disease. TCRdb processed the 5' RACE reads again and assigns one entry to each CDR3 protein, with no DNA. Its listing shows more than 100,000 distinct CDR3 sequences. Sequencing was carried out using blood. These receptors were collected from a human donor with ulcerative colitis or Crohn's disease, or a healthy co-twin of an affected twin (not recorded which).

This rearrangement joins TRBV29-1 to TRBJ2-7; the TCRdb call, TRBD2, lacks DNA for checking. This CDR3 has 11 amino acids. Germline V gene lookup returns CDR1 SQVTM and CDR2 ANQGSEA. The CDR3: CSGELGYEQYF.

The CDR3 is CASSQQAAVSNQPQHF. The rearrangement links TRBV4-3 to TRBJ1-5. The CDR3 sequence is 16 residues long. Germline assignment: CDR1 LGHNA and CDR2 YSLEER.

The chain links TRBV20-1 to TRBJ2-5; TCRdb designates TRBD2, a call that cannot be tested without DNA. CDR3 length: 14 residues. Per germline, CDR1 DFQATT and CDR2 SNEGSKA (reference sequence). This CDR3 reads CSARSGRAQETQYF.

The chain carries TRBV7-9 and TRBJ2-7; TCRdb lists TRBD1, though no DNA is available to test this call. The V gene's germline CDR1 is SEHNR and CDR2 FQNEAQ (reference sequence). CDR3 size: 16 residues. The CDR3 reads CASSPVAGLVRGEQYF. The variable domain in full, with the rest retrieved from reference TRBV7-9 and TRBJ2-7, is DTGVSQNPRHKITKRGQNVTFRCDPISEHNRLYWYRQTLGQGPEFLTYFQNEAQLEKSRLLSDRFSAERPKGSFSTLEIQRTEQGDSAMYLCASSPVAGLVRGEQYFGPGTRLTVT.

The CDR3 sequence is CASSLRQGELFF. V gene TRBV27 combines with J gene TRBJ1-4; TCRdb outputs TRBD1, but without DNA this stays unchecked. Per the germline V gene, CDR1 is MNHEY and CDR2 is SMNVEV (reference sequence). The CDR3 is made up of 12 amino acids.

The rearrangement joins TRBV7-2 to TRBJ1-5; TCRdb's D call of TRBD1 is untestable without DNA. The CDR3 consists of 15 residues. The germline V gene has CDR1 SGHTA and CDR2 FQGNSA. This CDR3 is CASSPGQGASQPQHF.

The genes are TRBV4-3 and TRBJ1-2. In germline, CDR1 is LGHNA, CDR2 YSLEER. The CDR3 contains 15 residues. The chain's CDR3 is CASSQDPVRPYGYTF.

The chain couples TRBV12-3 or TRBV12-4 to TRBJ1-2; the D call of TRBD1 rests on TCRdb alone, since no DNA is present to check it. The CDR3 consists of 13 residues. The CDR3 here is CASRPGTTKGYTF.

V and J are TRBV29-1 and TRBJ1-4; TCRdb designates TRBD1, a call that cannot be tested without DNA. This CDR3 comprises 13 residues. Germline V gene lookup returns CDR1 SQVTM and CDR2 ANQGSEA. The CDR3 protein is CSGRLGGLEKLFF.

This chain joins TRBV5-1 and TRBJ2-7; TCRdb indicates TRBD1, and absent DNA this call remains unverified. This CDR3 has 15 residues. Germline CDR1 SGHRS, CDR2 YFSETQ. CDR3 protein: CASSLIGGSTYEQYF.

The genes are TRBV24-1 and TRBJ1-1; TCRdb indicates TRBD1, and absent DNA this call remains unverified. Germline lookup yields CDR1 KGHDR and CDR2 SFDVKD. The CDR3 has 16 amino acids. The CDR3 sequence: CATSYPDDRTNTEAFF.

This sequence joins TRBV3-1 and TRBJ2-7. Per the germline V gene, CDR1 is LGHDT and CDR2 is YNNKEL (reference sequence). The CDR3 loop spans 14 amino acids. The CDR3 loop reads CASSHTTESYEQYF.

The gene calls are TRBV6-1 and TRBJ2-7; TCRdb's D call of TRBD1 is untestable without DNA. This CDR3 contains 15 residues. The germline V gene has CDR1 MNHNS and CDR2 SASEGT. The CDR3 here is CASRNPRVFGYEQYF.

The CDR3 is CASSLVRSDDTEAFF. The chain couples TRBV12-3 or TRBV12-4 to TRBJ1-1. The CDR3 extends over 15 amino acids.

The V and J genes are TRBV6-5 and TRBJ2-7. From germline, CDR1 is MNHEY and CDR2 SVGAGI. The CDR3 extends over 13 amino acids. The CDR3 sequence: CASSYNLGYEQYF.

CDR3 in amino acids: CASSLASVRGSNQPQHF. The chain employs TRBV7-8 and TRBJ1-5; TCRdb returns TRBD1, unconfirmable since there is no DNA. This CDR3 region has 17 residues. Germline V lookup: CDR1 SGHVS, CDR2 FQNEAQ.

CDR3 amino acids: CASSFYSNQPQHF. The chain combines TRBV12-3 or TRBV12-4 with TRBJ1-5. This CDR3 is built from 13 residues.

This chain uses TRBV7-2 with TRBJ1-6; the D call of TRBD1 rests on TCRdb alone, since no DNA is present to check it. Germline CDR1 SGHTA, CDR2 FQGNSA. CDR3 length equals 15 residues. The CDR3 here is CASSLRQGVRSPLHF.

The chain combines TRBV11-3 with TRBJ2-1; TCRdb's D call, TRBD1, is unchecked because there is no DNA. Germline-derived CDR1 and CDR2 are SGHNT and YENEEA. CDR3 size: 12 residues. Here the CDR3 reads CASQGEYNEQFF. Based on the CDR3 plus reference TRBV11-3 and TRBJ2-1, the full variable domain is EAGVVQSPRYKIIEKKQPVAFWCNPISGHNTLYWYLQNLGQGPELLIRYENEEAVDDSQLPKDRFSAERLKGVDSTLKIQPAELGDSAVYLCASQGEYNEQFFGPGTRLTVL.

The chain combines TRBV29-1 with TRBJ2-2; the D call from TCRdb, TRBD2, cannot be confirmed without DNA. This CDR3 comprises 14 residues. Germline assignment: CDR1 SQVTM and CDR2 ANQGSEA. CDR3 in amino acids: CSVRSGKNTGELFF.

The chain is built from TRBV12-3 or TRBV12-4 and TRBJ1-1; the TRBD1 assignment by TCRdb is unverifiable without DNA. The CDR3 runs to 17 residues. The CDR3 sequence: CASRFGSGGAKYTEAFF.

The CDR3: CASSPRRGNTEAFF. This chain connects TRBV7-2 to TRBJ1-1. The CDR3 runs 14 residues. Germline V lookup: CDR1 SGHTA, CDR2 FQGNSA.

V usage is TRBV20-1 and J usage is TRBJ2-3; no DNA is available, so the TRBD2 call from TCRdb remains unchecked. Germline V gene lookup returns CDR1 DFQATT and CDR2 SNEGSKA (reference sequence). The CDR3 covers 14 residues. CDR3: CSAGAGVGSDTQYF.

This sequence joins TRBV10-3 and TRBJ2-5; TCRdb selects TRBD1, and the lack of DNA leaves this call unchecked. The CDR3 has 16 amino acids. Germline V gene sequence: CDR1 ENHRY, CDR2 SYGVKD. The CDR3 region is CAISEVGRSYQETQYF.

CDR3 amino acids: CASSRTFLRAKNIQYF. V and J are TRBV5-1 and TRBJ2-4. The CDR3 runs 16 residues. CDR1 SGHRS and CDR2 YFSETQ come from the germline V gene.

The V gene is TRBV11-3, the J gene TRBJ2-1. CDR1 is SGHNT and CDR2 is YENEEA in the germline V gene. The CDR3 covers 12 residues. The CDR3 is CASSPQWGEQFF. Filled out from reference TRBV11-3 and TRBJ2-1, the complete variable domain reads EAGVVQSPRYKIIEKKQPVAFWCNPISGHNTLYWYLQNLGQGPELLIRYENEEAVDDSQLPKDRFSAERLKGVDSTLKIQPAELGDSAVYLCASSPQWGEQFFGPGTRLTVL.

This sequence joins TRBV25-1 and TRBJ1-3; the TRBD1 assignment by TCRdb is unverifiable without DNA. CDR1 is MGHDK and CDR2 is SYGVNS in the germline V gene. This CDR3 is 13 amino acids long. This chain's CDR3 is CASSRDSGNTIYF.

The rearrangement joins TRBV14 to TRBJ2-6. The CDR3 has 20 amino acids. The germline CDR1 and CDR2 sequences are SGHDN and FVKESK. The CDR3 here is CASSQHLPSVLASGANVLTF.

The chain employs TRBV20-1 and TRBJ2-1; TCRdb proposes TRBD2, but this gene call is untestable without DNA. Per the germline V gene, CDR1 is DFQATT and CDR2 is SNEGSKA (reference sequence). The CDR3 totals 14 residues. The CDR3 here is CSARGGLPWDEQFF.

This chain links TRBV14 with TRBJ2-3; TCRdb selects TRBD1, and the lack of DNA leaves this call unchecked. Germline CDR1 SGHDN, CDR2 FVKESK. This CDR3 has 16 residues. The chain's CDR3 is CASSPRIGGSTDTQYF.

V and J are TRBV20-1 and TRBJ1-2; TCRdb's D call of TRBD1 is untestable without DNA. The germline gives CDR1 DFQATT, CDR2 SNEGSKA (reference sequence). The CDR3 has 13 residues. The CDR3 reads CSAPPIDRVGYTF.